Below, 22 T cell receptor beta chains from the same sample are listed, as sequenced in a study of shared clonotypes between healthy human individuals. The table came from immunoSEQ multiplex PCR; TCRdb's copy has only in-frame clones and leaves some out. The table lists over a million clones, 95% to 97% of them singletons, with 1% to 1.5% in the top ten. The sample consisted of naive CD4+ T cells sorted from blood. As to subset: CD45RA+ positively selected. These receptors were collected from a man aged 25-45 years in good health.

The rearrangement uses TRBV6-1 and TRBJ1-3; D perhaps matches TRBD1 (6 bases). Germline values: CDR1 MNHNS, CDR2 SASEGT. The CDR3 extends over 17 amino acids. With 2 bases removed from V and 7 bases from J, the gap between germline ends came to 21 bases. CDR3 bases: TGTGCCAGCAGTGAACTACAGGGAGCTACCATTGGGAACACCATATATTTT. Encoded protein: CASSELQGATIGNTIYF.

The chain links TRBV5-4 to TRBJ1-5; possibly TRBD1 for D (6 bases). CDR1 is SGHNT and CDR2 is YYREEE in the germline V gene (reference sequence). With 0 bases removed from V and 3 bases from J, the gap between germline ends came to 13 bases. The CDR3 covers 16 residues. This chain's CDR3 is CASSLGGTLNNQPQHF. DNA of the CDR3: TGTGCCAGCAGCTTGGGGGGGACATTAAACAATCAGCCCCAGCATTTT.

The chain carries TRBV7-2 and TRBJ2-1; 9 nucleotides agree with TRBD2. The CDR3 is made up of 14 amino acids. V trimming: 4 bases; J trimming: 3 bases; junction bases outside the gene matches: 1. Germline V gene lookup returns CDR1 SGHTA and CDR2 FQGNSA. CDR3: CASSSTSGYNEQFF. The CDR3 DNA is TGTGCCAGCAGCTCGACTAGCGGCTACAATGAGCAGTTCTTC.

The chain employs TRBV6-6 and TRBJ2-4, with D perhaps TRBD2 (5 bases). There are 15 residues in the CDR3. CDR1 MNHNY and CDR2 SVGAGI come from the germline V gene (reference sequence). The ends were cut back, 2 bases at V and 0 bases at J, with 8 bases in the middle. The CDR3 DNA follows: TGTGCCAGCAGTTACAGGGAGATAGCCAAAAACATTCAGTACTTC. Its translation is CASSYREIAKNIQYF.

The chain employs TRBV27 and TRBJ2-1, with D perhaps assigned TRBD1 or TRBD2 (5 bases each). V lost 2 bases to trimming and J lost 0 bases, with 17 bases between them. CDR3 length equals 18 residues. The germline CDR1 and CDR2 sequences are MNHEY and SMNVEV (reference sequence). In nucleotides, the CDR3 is TGTGCCAGCAGTTTAATTGGGGGACGCAGGAGCTCCTACAATGAGCAGTTCTTC. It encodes CASSLIGGRRSSYNEQFF.

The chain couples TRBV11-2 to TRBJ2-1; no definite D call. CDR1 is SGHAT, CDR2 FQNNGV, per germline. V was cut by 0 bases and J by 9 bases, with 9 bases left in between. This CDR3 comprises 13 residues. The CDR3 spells CASSLDLRSEQFF. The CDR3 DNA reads TGTGCCAGCAGCTTAGATTTGCGGTCTGAGCAGTTCTTC.

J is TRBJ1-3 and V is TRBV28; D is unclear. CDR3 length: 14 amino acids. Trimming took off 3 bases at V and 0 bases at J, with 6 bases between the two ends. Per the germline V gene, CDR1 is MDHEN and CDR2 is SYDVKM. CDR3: CASSLRFSGNTIYF. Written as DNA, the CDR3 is TGTGCCAGCAGTTTGAGGTTCTCTGGAAACACCATATATTTT. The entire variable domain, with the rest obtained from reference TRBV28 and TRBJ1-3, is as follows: DVKVTQSSRYLVKRTGEKVFLECVQDMDHENMFWYRQDPGLGLRLIYFSYDVKMKEKGDIPEGYSVSREKKERFSLILESASTNQTSMYLCASSLRFSGNTIYFGEGSWLTVV.

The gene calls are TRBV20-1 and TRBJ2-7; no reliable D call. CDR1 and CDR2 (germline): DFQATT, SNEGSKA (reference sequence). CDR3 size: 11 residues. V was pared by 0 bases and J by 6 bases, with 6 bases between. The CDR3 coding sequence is TGCAGTGCTAGAGATAGGCCCGAGCAGTACTTC. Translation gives CSARDRPEQYF.

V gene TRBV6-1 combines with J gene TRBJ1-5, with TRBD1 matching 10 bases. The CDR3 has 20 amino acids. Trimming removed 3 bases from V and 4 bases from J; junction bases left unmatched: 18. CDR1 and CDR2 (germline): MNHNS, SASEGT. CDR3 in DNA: TGTGCCAGCAGTGATTTACGGCCTTATGGTGGACAGGGGGGGAATCAGCCCCAGCATTTT. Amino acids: CASSDLRPYGGQGGNQPQHF.

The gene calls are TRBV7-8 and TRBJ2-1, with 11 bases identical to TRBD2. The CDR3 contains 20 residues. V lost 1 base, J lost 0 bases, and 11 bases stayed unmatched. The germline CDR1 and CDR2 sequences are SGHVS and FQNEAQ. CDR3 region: CASSLESKLAGAPSYNEQFF. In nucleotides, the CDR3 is TGTGCCAGCAGCTTAGAATCAAAACTAGCGGGAGCTCCCTCCTACAATGAGCAGTTCTTC.

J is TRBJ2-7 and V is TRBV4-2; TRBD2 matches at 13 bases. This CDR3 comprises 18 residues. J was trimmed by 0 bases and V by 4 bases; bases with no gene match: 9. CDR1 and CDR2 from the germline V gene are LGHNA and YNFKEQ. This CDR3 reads CASSLRLAGGPPSYEQYF. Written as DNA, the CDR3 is TGTGCCAGCAGCCTACGACTAGCGGGAGGCCCCCCCTCCTACGAGCAGTACTTC.

Written as DNA, the CDR3 is TGTGCCAGCAGCTTAGCAGATCGCACAGATACGCAGTATTTT. Encoded protein: CASSLADRTDTQYF. The rearrangement joins TRBV7-6 to TRBJ2-3; D is unresolved. V was shortened by 0 bases and J by 1 base, with 5 bases between the two germline ends. The CDR3 sequence is 14 residues long. CDR1 is SGHVS and CDR2 is FNYEAQ in the germline V gene.

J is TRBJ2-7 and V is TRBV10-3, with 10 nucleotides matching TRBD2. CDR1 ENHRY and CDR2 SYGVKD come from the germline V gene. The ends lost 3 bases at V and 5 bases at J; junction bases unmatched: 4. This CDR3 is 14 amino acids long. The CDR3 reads CAISDGLAGDEQYF. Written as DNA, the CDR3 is TGTGCCATCAGTGACGGGCTAGCGGGAGACGAGCAGTACTTC.

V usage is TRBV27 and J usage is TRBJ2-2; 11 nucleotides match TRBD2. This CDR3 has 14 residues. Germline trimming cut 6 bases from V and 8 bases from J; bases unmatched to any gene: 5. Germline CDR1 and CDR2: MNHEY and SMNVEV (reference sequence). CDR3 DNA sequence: TGTGCCAGCAGATCTAGCGGGAGGACGGGGGAGCTGTTTTTT. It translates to CASRSSGRTGELFF.

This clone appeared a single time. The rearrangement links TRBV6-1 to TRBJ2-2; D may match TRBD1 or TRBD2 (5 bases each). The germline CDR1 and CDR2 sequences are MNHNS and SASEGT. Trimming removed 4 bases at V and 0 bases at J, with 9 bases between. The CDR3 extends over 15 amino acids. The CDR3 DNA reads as TGTGCCAGCAGTGCCGGGACCCCGAACACCGGGGAGCTGTTTTTT. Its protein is CASSAGTPNTGELFF.

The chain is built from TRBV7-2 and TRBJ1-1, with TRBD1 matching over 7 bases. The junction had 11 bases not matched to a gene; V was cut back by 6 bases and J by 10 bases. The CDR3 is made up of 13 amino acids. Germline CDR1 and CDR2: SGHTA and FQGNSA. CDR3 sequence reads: CASRLRQGAAAFF. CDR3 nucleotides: TGTGCCAGCAGACTTCGACAGGGCGCTGCAGCTTTCTTT.

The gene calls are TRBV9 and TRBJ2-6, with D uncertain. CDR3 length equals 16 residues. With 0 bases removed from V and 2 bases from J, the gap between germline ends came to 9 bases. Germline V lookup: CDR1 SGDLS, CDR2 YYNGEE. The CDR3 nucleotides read TGTGCCAGCAGCGTAGCTAAGATAACTGGGGCCAACGTCCTGACTTTC. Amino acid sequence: CASSVAKITGANVLTF.

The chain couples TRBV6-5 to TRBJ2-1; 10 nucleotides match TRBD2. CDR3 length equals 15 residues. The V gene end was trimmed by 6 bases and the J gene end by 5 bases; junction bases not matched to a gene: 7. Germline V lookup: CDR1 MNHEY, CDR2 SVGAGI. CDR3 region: CASRPASGRNNEQFF. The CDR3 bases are TGTGCCAGCAGACCCGCTAGCGGGAGAAACAATGAGCAGTTCTTC.

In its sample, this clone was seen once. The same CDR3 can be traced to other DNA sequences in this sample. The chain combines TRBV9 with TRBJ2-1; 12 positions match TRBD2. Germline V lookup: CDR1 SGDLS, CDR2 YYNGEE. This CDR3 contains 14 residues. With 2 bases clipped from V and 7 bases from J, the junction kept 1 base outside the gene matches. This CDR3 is CASSVGTSGNEQFF. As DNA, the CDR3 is TGTGCCAGCAGCGTTGGGACTAGCGGGAATGAGCAGTTCTTC. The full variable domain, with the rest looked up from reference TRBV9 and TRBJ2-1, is DSGVTQTPKHLITATGQRVTLRCSPRSGDLSVYWYQQSLDQGLQFLIQYYNGEERAKGNILERFSAQQFPDLHSELNLSSLELGDSALYFCASSVGTSGNEQFFGPGTRLTVL.

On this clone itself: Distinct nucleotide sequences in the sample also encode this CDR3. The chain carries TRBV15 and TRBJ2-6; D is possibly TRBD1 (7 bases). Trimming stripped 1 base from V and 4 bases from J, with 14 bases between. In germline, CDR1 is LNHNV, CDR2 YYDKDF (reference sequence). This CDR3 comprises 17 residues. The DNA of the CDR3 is TGTGCCACCAGCAGAGTAACAGGGGCGGGAGGGGCCAACGTCCTGACTTTC. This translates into CATSRVTGAGGANVLTF.

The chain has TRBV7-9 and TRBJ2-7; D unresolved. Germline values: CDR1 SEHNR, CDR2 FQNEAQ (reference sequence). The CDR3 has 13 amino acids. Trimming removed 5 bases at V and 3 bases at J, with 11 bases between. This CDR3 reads CASSRLDGYEQYF. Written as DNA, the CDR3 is TGTGCCAGCAGCCGACTGGACGGCTACGAGCAGTACTTC.

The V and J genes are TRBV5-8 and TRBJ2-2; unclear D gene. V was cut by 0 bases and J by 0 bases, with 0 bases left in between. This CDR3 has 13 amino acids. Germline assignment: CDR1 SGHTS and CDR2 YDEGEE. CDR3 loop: CASSLANTGELFF. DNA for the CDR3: TGTGCCAGCAGCTTGGCGAACACCGGGGAGCTGTTTTTT. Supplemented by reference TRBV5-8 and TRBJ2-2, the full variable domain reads EAGVTQSPTHLIKTRGQQATLRCSPISGHTSVYWYQQALGLGLQFLLWYDEGEERNRGNFPPRFSGRQFPNYSSELNVNALELEDSALYLCASSLANTGELFFGEGSRLTVL.